This T cell receptor (beta chain) was found in a study of blood T cell repertoires in COVID-19. The wider study: T cells, B-cell-depleted T cells, or PBMCs provided the cDNA or gDNA that served as material.

The germline V gene has CDR1 SGHAT and CDR2 FQNNGV. Trimming cost V 8 bases and J 8 bases, with 15 bases left between them. This CDR3 has 12 residues. The count of this clone is one. In the source study's methods: By means of reference gene primer amplification, nucleated cell counts were estimated. Sequencing used immunoSEQ multiplex PCR; TCRdb keeps in-frame clones, though not all of them. Clonal size and the V and J genes are those of that table, whereas D and trimming came from the DNA. The data hold roughly 180,000 clones, with 65% to 85% observed a single time. The chain links TRBV11-2 to TRBJ1-2; a weak D match, TRBD1 (5 bases). The TCR comes from a man in his fifties or sixties with active or convalescent COVID-19. Sequencing was performed on peripheral blood. DNA for the CDR3: TGTGCCAGCCAAGGCAGGGCTTTGGGCTACACCTTC. It specifies CASQGRALGYTF.